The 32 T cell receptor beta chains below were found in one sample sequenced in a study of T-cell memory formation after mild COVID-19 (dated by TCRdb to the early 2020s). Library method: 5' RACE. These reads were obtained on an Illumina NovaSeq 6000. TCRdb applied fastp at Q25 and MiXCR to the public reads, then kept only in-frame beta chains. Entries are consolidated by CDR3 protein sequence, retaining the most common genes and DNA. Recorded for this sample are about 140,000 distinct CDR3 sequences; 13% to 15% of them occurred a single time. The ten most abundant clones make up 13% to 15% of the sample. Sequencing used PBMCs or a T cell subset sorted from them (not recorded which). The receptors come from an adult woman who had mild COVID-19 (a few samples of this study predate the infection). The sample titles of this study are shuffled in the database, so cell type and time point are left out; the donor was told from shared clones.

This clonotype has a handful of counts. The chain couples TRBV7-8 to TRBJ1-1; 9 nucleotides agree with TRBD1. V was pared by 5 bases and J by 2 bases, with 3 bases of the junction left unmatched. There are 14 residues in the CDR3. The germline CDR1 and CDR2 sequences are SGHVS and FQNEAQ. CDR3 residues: CASSQGQGNTEAFF. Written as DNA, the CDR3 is TGTGCCAGCAGCCAGGGACAGGGCAACACTGAAGCTTTCTTT.

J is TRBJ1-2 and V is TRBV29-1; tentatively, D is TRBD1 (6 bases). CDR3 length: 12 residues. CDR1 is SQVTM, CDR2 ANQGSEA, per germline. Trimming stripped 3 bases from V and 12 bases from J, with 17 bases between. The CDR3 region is CSVDFGRGQNTF. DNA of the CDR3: TGCAGCGTTGACTTCGGACGGGGGCAAAACACCTTC.

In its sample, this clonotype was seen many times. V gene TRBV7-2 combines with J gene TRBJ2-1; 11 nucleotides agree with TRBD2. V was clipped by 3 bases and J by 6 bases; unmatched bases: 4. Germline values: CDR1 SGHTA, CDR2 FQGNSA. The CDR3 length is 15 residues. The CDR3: CASSLFLAGGNEQFF. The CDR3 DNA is TGTGCCAGCAGCTTGTTCCTAGCGGGAGGCAATGAGCAGTTCTTC.

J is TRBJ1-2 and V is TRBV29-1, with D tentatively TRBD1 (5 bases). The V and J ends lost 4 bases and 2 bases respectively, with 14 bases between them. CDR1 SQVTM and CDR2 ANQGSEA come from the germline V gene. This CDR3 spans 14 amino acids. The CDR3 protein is CSVVPQGGNYGYTF. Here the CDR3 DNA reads TGCAGCGTTGTCCCTCAGGGAGGGAACTATGGCTACACCTTC.

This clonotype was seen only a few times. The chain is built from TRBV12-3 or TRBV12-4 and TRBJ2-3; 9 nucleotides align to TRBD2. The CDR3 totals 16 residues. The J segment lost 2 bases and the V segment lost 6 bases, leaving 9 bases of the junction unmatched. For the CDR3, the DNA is TGTGCCAGCAGCCGGTTTAGCGGGAGAGACACAGATACGCAGTATTTT. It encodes CASSRFSGRDTDTQYF.

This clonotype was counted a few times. The CDR3 DNA sequence: TGTGCCAGCAGTGAAGACAGGGAATACGAGCAGTACTTC. Its protein product is CASSEDREYEQYF. The gene calls are TRBV2 and TRBJ2-7, with D maybe TRBD1 (6 bases). In germline, CDR1 is SNHLY, CDR2 FYNNEI. The CDR3 is made up of 13 amino acids. Trimming removed 1 base from V and 4 bases from J, with 8 bases in between.

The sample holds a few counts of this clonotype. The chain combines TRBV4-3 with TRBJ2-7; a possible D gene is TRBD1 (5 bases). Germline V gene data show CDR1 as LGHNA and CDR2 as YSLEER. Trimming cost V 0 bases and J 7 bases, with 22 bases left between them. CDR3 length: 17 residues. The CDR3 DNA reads TGCGCCAGCAGCCAAGAGATAGGAGCAGGGTTAATCCCGGAGCAGTACTTC. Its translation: CASSQEIGAGLIPEQYF.

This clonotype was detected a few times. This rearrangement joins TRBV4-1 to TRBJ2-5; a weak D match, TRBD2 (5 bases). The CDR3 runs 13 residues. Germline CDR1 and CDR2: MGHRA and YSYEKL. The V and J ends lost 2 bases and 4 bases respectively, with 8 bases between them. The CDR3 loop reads CASSQTRRETQYF. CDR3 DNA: TGCGCCAGCAGCCAAACTAGGCGAGAGACCCAGTACTTC.

CDR3: CASGQGTEAFF. CDR3 nucleotide sequence: TGTGCCAGCGGACAGGGAACTGAAGCTTTCTTT. The chain has TRBV6-5 and TRBJ1-1, with 8 bases lining up with TRBD1. J gave up 5 bases and V 8 bases, and 1 base lay outside the gene matches. The germline gives CDR1 MNHEY, CDR2 SVGAGI. The CDR3 extends over 11 amino acids.

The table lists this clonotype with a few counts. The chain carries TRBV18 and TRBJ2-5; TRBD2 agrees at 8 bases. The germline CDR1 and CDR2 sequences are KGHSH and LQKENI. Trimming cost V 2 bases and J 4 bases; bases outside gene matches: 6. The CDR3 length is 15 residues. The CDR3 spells CASSPIPLAGETQYF. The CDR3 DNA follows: TGTGCCAGCTCACCAATCCCTCTAGCGGGAGAGACCCAGTACTTC.

CDR3 region: CSVGRHPGQRDYGYTF. The DNA for the CDR3 is TGCAGCGTTGGTCGGCATCCGGGGCAGCGGGACTATGGCTACACCTTC. The chain joins TRBV29-1 to TRBJ1-2; maybe TRBD1 (5 bases). CDR3 length equals 16 residues. Germline V gives CDR1 SQVTM, CDR2 ANQGSEA. The V end was cut by 4 bases, the J end by 3 bases, with 21 bases between.

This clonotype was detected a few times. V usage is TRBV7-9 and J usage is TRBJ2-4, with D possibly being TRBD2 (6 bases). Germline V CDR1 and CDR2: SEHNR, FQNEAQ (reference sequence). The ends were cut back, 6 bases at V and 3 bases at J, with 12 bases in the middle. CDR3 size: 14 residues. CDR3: CASSRELGKNIQYF. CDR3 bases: TGTGCCAGCAGTCGGGAGTTGGGCAAAAACATTCAGTACTTC.

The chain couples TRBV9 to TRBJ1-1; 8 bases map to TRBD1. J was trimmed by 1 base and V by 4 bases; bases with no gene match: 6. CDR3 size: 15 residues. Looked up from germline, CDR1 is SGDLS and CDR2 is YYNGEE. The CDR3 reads CASSPGGQGNTEAFF. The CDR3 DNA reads TGTGCCAGCAGCCCCGGCGGACAGGGGAACACTGAAGCTTTCTTT.

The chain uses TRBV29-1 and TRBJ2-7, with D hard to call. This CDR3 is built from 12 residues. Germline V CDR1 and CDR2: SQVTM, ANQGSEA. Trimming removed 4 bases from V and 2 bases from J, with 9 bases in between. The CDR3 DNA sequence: TGCAGCGTTGGGGCCGGTACCTACGAGCAGTACTTC. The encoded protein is CSVGAGTYEQYF.

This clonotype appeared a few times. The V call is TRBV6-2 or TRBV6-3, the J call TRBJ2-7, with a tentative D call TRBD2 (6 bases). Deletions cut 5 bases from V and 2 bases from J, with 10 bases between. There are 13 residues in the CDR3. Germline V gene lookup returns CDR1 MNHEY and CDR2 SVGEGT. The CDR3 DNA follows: TGTGCCAGCAGTCGGGACTGGGCCTACGAGCAGTACTTC. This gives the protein CASSRDWAYEQYF.

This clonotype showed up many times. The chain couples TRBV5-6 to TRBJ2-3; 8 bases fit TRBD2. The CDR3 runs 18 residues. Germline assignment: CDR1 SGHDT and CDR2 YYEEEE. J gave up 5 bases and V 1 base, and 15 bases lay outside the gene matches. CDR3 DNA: TGTGCCAGCAGCTTGTTTCACCTATCGCGGGAGGAAAGAGATACGCAGTATTTT. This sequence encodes CASSLFHLSREERDTQYF.

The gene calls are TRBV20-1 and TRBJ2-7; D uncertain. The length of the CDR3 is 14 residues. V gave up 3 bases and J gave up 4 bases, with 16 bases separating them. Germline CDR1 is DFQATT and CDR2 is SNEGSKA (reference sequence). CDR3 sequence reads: CSASPRVDPYEQYF. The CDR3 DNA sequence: TGCAGTGCTAGCCCCCGTGTGGACCCTTACGAGCAGTACTTC.

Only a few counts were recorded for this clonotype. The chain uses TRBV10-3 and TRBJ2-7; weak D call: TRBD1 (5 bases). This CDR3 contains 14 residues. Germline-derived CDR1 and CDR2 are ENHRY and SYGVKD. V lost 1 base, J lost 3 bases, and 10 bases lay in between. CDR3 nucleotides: TGTGCCATCAGTGAGTTCGACAGCCGCTACGAGCAGTACTTC. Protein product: CAISEFDSRYEQYF.

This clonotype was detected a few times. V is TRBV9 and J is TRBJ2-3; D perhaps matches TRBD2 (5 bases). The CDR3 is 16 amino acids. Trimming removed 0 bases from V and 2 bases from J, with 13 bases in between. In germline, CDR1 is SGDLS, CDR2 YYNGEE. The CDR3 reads CASSVGTSGLTDTQYF. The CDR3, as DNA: TGTGCCAGCAGCGTAGGAACCAGCGGACTCACAGATACGCAGTATTTT.

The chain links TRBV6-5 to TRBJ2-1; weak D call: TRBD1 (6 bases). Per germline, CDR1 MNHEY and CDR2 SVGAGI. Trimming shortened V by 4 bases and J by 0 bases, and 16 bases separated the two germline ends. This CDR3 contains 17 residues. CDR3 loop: CASSSGVGALSYNEQFF. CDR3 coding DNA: TGTGCCAGCAGTTCCGGGGTGGGGGCCCTCTCCTACAATGAGCAGTTCTTC.

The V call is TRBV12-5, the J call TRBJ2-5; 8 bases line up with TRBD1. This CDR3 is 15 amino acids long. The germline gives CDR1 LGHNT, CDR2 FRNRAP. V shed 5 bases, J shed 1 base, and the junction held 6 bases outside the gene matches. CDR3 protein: CASGPGQGPQETQYF. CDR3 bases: TGTGCTAGTGGTCCTGGACAGGGCCCCCAAGAGACCCAGTACTTC.

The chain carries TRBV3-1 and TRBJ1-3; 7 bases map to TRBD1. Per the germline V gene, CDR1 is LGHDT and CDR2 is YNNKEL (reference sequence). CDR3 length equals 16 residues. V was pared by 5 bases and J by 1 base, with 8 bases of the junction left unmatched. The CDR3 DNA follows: TGTGCCAGCAGCTTTACGACAGGGAGTTCTGGAAACACCATATATTTT. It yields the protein CASSFTTGSSGNTIYF.

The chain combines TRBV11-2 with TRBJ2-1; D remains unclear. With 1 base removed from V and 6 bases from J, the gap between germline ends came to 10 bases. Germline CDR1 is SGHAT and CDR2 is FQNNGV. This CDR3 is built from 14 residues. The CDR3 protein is CASSLVAVSNEQFF. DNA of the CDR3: TGTGCCAGCAGCTTAGTCGCGGTGAGCAATGAGCAGTTCTTC.

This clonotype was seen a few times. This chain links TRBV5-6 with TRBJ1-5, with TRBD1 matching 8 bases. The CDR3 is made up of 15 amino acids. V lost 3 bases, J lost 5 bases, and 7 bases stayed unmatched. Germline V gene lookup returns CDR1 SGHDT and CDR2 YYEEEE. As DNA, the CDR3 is TGTGCCAGCAGCTCCTCAGGGGGCAGTTATCAGCCCCAGCATTTT. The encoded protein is CASSSSGGSYQPQHF.

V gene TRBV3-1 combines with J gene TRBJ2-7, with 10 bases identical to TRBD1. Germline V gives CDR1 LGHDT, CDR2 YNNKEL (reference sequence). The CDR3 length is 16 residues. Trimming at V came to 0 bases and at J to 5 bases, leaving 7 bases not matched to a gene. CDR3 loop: CASSQELGQGSHEQYF. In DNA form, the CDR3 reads TGTGCCAGCAGCCAAGAACTGGGACAGGGGTCCCACGAGCAGTACTTC.

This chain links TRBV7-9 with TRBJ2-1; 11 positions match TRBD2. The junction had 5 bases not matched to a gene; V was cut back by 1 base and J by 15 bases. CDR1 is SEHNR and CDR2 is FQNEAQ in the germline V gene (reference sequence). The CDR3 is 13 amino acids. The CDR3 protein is CASSLDLAGGVFF. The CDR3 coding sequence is TGTGCCAGCAGCTTAGATTTAGCGGGAGGGGTGTTCTTC. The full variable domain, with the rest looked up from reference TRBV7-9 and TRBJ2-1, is DTGVSQNPRHKITKRGQNVTFRCDPISEHNRLYWYRQTLGQGPEFLTYFQNEAQLEKSRLLSDRFSAERPKGSFSTLEIQRTEQGDSAMYLCASSLDLAGGVFFGPGTRLTVL.

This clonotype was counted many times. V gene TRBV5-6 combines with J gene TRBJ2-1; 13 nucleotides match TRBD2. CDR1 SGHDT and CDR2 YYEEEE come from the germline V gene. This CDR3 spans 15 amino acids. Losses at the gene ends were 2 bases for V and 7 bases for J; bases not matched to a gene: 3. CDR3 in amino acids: CASSFRTSGRNEQFF. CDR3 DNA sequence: TGTGCCAGCAGCTTCCGGACTAGCGGGAGAAATGAGCAGTTCTTC.

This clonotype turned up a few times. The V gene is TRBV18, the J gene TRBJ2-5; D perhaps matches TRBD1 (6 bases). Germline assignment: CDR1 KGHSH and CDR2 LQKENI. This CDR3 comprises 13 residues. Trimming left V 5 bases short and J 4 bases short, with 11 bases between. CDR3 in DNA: TGTGCCAGCTCAACAGGGCAGGGAGAGACCCAGTACTTC. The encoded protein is CASSTGQGETQYF.

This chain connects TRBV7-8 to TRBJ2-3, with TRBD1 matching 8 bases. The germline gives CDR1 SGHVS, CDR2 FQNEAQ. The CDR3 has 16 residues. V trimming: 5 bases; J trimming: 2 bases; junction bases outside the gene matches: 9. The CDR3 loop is CASSPPGGQVTDTQYF. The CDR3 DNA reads TGTGCCAGCAGCCCTCCTGGGGGACAGGTCACAGATACGCAGTATTTT.

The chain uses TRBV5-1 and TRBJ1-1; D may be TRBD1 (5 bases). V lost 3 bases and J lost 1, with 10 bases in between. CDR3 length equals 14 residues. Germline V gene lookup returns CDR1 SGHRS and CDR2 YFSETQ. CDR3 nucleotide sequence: TGCGCCAGCAGCTCCGGGACCGAGAACACTGAAGCTTTCTTT. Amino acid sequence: CASSSGTENTEAFF.

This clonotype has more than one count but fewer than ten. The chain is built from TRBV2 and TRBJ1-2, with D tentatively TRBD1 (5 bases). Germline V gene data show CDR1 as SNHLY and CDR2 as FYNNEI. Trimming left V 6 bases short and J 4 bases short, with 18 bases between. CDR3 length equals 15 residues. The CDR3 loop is CASRGLGPEGYGYTF. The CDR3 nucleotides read TGTGCCAGCAGAGGATTGGGACCAGAAGGCTATGGCTACACCTTC.

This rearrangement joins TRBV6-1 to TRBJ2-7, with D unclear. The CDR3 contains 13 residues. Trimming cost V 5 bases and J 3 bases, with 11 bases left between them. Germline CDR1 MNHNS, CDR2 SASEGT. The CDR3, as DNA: TGTGCCAGCAGTCTGATGACCAACTACGAGCAGTACTTC. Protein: CASSLMTNYEQYF.